What follows are 13 T cell receptor beta chains derived from one specimen sequenced in a study of blood T cells in healthy people across ages. The authors ran a second PCR of roughly 7 to 11 cycles using a sample-barcoded 5' primer and a J-beta primer mix. TCRdb processed the 5' RACE reads anew with MiXCR; each CDR3 protein has one entry. The data contain some 930,000 distinct CDR3 sequences, about 28% of them singletons. This sample also appeared in a second study, on T cells of mothers and their children.

What was sequenced was blood. The receptors here all came from a woman in her thirties or forties in good health.

This clonotype occurred a few times. The chain links TRBV15 to TRBJ1-1; TRBD1 is a possible D gene (5 bases). The CDR3 is 14 residues long. Trimming removed 5 bases at V and 5 bases at J, with 15 bases between. Germline CDR1 and CDR2: LNHNV and YYDKDF (reference sequence). The CDR3 loop reads CATSFPAGKTEAFF. The CDR3 nucleotides are TGTGCCACCAGCTTCCCGGCAGGGAAAACTGAAGCTTTCTTT.

This sequence joins TRBV27 and TRBJ2-1; D call uncertain. V lost 0 bases and J 5 bases, leaving 8 bases between the germline ends. From germline, CDR1 is MNHEY and CDR2 SMNVEV (reference sequence). The CDR3 runs to 14 residues. The CDR3 loop reads CASSLSRANNEQFF. The CDR3 bases are TGTGCCAGCAGTTTATCCCGAGCGAACAATGAGCAGTTCTTC.

The chain couples TRBV7-9 to TRBJ1-2; 7 nucleotides match TRBD1. The CDR3 length is 15 residues. V lost 3 bases and J lost 3; bases outside the gene matches: 7. The germline V gene has CDR1 SEHNR and CDR2 FQNEAQ (reference sequence). In DNA form, the CDR3 reads TGTGCCAGCAGCTTCACGACAGGGTATGACTATGGCTACACCTTC. The encoded protein is CASSFTTGYDYGYTF.

This chain connects TRBV29-1 to TRBJ2-7; 7 bases align to TRBD1. V trimming: 7 bases; J trimming: 2 bases; junction bases outside the gene matches: 5. Germline-derived CDR1 and CDR2 are SQVTM and ANQGSEA. The CDR3 extends over 12 amino acids. Here the CDR3 reads CSANRGPYEQYF. For the CDR3, the DNA is TGCAGCGCCAACAGGGGTCCCTACGAGCAGTACTTC.

This clonotype was counted many times. The chain joins TRBV12-3 or TRBV12-4 to TRBJ1-2, with D perhaps matching TRBD1 (6 bases). Trimming cost V 1 base and J 6 bases, with 12 bases left between them. This CDR3 has 14 amino acids. The CDR3, as DNA: TGTGCCAGCAGTTTAGAGTACAGGGACCATGGCTACACCTTC. As protein: CASSLEYRDHGYTF.

The chain employs TRBV7-3 and TRBJ2-2, with 9 positions matching TRBD2. CDR3 length: 16 amino acids. V lost 1 base, J lost 2 bases, and 2 bases stayed unmatched. The germline V gene has CDR1 SGHTA and CDR2 FQGTGA. The CDR3 reads CASSLSGGANTGELFF. In nucleotides, the CDR3 is TGTGCCAGCAGCTTAAGCGGGGGGGCAAACACCGGGGAGCTGTTTTTT.

CDR3 residues: CSAPPPGPWSADTQYF. CDR3 nucleotide sequence: TGCAGTGCTCCTCCGCCGGGGCCCTGGAGCGCAGATACGCAGTATTTT. This chain links TRBV20-1 with TRBJ2-3, with D tentatively TRBD1 or TRBD2 (5 bases each). V was shortened by 5 bases and J by 4 bases, with 22 bases between the two germline ends. This CDR3 has 16 residues. Germline CDR1 is DFQATT and CDR2 is SNEGSKA (reference sequence).

This clonotype came up a few times. This chain joins TRBV28 and TRBJ2-5, with TRBD1 matching over 9 bases. J was trimmed by 4 bases and V by 6 bases; bases with no gene match: 3. CDR1 MDHEN and CDR2 SYDVKM come from the germline V gene. This CDR3 region has 13 residues. The CDR3 protein is CASRTGGIETQYF. The CDR3 bases are TGTGCCAGCAGAACAGGGGGCATAGAGACCCAGTACTTC. The full variable domain, in which reference TRBV28 and TRBJ2-5 provide the parts outside the CDR3, is DVKVTQSSRYLVKRTGEKVFLECVQDMDHENMFWYRQDPGLGLRLIYFSYDVKMKEKGDIPEGYSVSREKKERFSLILESASTNQTSMYLCASRTGGIETQYFGPGTRLLVL.

A few counts support this clonotype. V usage is TRBV14 and J usage is TRBJ2-7; D is undetermined. The germline V and J ends were trimmed by 0 bases and 9 bases, with 15 bases remaining between them. CDR1 is SGHDN, CDR2 FVKESK, per germline. The CDR3 has 14 residues. DNA of the CDR3: TGTGCCAGCAGCCAAGAGGTTATGGTCGGTGTGCAGTACTTC. Its translation: CASSQEVMVGVQYF.

There are many counts of this clonotype. The chain has TRBV7-2 and TRBJ2-5; unclear D gene. This CDR3 region has 13 residues. Germline V gene sequence: CDR1 SGHTA, CDR2 FQGNSA. V was trimmed by 5 bases and J by 4 bases, leaving 11 bases between them. The CDR3 sequence is CASSLLSGETQYF. CDR3 DNA sequence: TGTGCCAGCAGCCTACTGTCCGGAGAGACCCAGTACTTC. Using reference TRBV7-2 and TRBJ2-5 for the parts outside the CDR3, the full variable domain is GAGVSQSPSNKVTEKGKDVELRCDPISGHTALYWYRQSLGQGLEFLIYFQGNSAPDKSGLPSDRFSAERTGGSVSTLTIQRTQQEDSAVYLCASSLLSGETQYFGPGTRLLVL.

The sample holds a few counts of this clonotype. The rearrangement joins TRBV20-1 to TRBJ2-3; 13 bases agree with TRBD2. There are 15 residues in the CDR3. Germline CDR1 reads DFQATT; CDR2 reads SNEGSKA (reference sequence). The trim removed 5 bases at V and 4 bases at J, leaving 6 bases unmatched. This CDR3 reads CSALTSGGAADTQYF. The CDR3 DNA reads TGCAGTGCTCTCACTAGCGGGGGGGCCGCAGATACGCAGTATTTT.

The genes are TRBV25-1 and TRBJ2-7, with D possibly matching TRBD1 (5 bases). CDR1 and CDR2 (germline): MGHDK, SYGVNS. Between the trimmed V and J ends, which lost 4 bases and 0 bases, there was a span of 7 bases. The length of the CDR3 is 13 residues. The CDR3 is CASSGRASYEQYF. Here the CDR3 DNA reads TGTGCCAGCAGTGGCAGGGCCTCCTACGAGCAGTACTTC.

This clonotype was recorded many times. V gene TRBV6-5 combines with J gene TRBJ2-1; either TRBD1 or TRBD2 may fit D (5 bases each). The CDR3 sequence is 15 residues long. Deletions cut 0 bases from V and 8 bases from J, with 14 bases between. Germline values: CDR1 MNHEY, CDR2 SVGAGI. The CDR3 sequence is CASSYSGARIDEQFF. In DNA, the CDR3 is TGTGCCAGCAGTTACTCCGGGGCCCGGATCGATGAGCAGTTCTTC.